The 28 T cell receptor beta chains below all came from one sample that was sequenced in a study of neurological immune-mediated disorders. TCRdb re-called the 5' RACE reads through MiXCR, storing one row per CDR3 protein. In the table there are 40,000 to 55,000 distinct CDR3 sequences, about 9.3% of which are singletons. The specimen sequenced was PBMCs. Every receptor here comes from a woman in her 40s with HTLV-1-associated myelopathy (HAM/TSP).

This clonotype was seen at least ten times. The chain uses TRBV2 and TRBJ2-7, with D uncertain. CDR3 length: 12 amino acids. Trimming removed 6 bases from V and 3 bases from J, with 9 bases in between. Germline V gene lookup returns CDR1 SNHLY and CDR2 FYNNEI. The CDR3 spells CASSPKDYEQYF. The CDR3 DNA sequence: TGTGCCAGCAGCCCAAAGGACTACGAGCAGTACTTC.

This clonotype was counted many times. This chain uses TRBV9 with TRBJ1-1; no clear D gene. Trimming left V 3 bases short and J 4 bases short, with 13 bases between. Germline CDR1 and CDR2: SGDLS and YYNGEE. There are 14 residues in the CDR3. CDR3 nucleotide sequence: TGTGCCAGCAGCGCTTGGACGGGCGGCACTGAAGCTTTCTTT. It codes for CASSAWTGGTEAFF.

This clonotype is classed as medium-sized (0.01 to 0.1%). The genes are TRBV2 and TRBJ2-1; the D gene could be TRBD1 or TRBD2 (6 bases each). This CDR3 region has 15 residues. CDR1 SNHLY and CDR2 FYNNEI come from the germline V gene. V lost 1 base and J lost 3, with 10 bases in between. CDR3 in DNA: TGTGCCAGCAGTGAAGAGGGGGGTATCTACAATGAGCAGTTCTTC. Translated: CASSEEGGIYNEQFF.

At least ten counts were recorded for this clonotype. The chain joins TRBV7-2 to TRBJ1-1; weak D call: TRBD1 (6 bases). The germline V gene encodes CDR1 SGHTA and CDR2 FQGNSA. There are 15 residues in the CDR3. Deletions cut 0 bases from V and 4 bases from J, with 12 bases between. This CDR3 is CASSLAAGVGTEAFF. The CDR3 nucleotides read TGTGCCAGCAGCTTAGCGGCAGGGGTGGGCACTGAAGCTTTCTTT.

At least ten counts were recorded for this clonotype. The V and J genes are TRBV4-3 and TRBJ2-1; 8 nucleotides line up with TRBD2. Germline loops: CDR1 LGHNA, CDR2 YSLEER. J was trimmed by 6 bases and V by 1 base; bases with no gene match: 5. There are 15 residues in the CDR3. The CDR3 is CASSQAGGRINEQFF. As DNA, the CDR3 is TGCGCCAGCAGCCAAGCGGGGGGGCGGATCAATGAGCAGTTCTTC.

This clonotype appeared many times. The V call is TRBV2, the J call TRBJ1-1; D perhaps matches TRBD1 (6 bases). V was trimmed by 5 bases and J by 5 bases, leaving 15 bases between them. Germline CDR1 reads SNHLY; CDR2 reads FYNNEI. The CDR3 contains 14 residues. The CDR3 bases are TGTGCCAGCAGTCTGAACAGGGCAGGAACTGAAGCTTTCTTT. Its protein product is CASSLNRAGTEAFF.

The sample holds many counts of this clonotype. The rearrangement links TRBV20-1 to TRBJ2-7, with D perhaps TRBD2 (6 bases). The CDR3 consists of 14 residues. V was clipped by 4 bases and J by 3 bases, with 16 bases between them. The V gene's germline CDR1 is DFQATT and CDR2 SNEGSKA (reference sequence). The CDR3 coding sequence is TGCAGTGCTACCAGTCATGGGACTGACTACGAGCAGTACTTC. Translation: CSATSHGTDYEQYF.

The J gene is TRBJ2-1, the V gene TRBV12-3 or TRBV12-4; 7 bases agree with TRBD2. With 6 bases clipped from V and 3 bases from J, the junction kept 8 bases outside the gene matches. This CDR3 region has 15 residues. The CDR3: CASRSSGVLYNEQFF. CDR3 DNA: TGTGCCAGCAGGAGCAGCGGGGTACTCTACAATGAGCAGTTCTTC.

This clonotype has a count of ten or more. V gene TRBV5-1 combines with J gene TRBJ2-3; weak D call: TRBD1 (5 bases). Germline V gene data show CDR1 as SGHRS and CDR2 as YFSETQ. The CDR3 is made up of 16 amino acids. Between the trimmed V and J ends, which lost 0 bases and 0 bases, there was a span of 11 bases. As DNA, the CDR3 is TGCGCCAGCAGCTTGGGGGGCAGTGCTAGCACAGATACGCAGTATTTT. Its translation is CASSLGGSASTDTQYF.

This clonotype was seen ten or more times. The chain combines TRBV5-6 with TRBJ1-5; D ambiguous. V was trimmed by 2 bases and J by 2 bases, leaving 2 bases between them. Germline V gene data show CDR1 as SGHDT and CDR2 as YYEEEE. CDR3 length: 12 amino acids. This chain's CDR3 is CASSFGNQPQHF. The CDR3 coding sequence is TGTGCCAGCAGCTTTGGCAATCAGCCCCAGCATTTT.

This clonotype was observed at least ten times. The rearrangement joins TRBV18 to TRBJ2-3; TRBD2 matches at 12 bases. V was pared by 6 bases and J by 6 bases, with 10 bases of the junction left unmatched. This CDR3 has 16 amino acids. Germline CDR1 KGHSH, CDR2 LQKENI. The CDR3 DNA sequence: TGTGCCAGCTCGCAATCTAGCGGGGGGGCCCTGGATACGCAGTATTTT. Its translation: CASSQSSGGALDTQYF. Full variable domain (outside the CDR3, taken from reference TRBV18 and TRBJ2-3): NAGVMQNPRHLVRRRGQEARLRCSPMKGHSHVYWYRQLPEEGLKFMVYLQKENIIDESGMPKERFSAEFPKEGPSILRIQQVVRGDSAAYFCASSQSSGGALDTQYFGPGTRLTVL.

This clonotype was seen at least ten times. The chain joins TRBV20-1 to TRBJ2-7; tentative D call: TRBD1 (5 bases). Germline loops: CDR1 DFQATT, CDR2 SNEGSKA (reference sequence). Trimming left V 2 bases short and J 7 bases short, with 24 bases between. The CDR3 sequence is 16 residues long. CDR3 nucleotide sequence: TGCAGTGCTAGACCTCTGGGGCAGGGTCCCGCTCCGGAGCAGTACTTC. Translation: CSARPLGQGPAPEQYF.

This clonotype has ten or more counts. The chain is built from TRBV25-1 and TRBJ1-6, with D uncertain. V lost 4 bases to trimming and J lost 5 bases, with 3 bases between them. Per germline, CDR1 MGHDK and CDR2 SYGVNS. The CDR3 runs to 12 residues. Here the CDR3 DNA reads TGTGCCAGCAGTGGTGATAATTCACCCCTCCACTTT. It codes for CASSGDNSPLHF.

This clonotype came up many times. The rearrangement joins TRBV10-3 to TRBJ1-6; 9 bases match TRBD1. The CDR3 covers 13 residues. Germline CDR1 and CDR2: ENHRY and SYGVKD. V lost 7 bases and J lost 10; bases outside the gene matches: 5. The CDR3 nucleotides read TGTGCCATCAATACAGGGGGCGTCTCACCCCTCCACTTT. This sequence encodes CAINTGGVSPLHF.

The chain combines TRBV7-2 with TRBJ2-3, with TRBD1 identical over 7 bases. The CDR3 totals 15 residues. Germline V gene lookup returns CDR1 SGHTA and CDR2 FQGNSA. Germline trimming cut 3 bases from V and 0 bases from J; bases unmatched to any gene: 3. The DNA for the CDR3 is TGTGCCAGCAGCTTGTCCAGGGGGAGCACAGATACGCAGTATTTT. It specifies CASSLSRGSTDTQYF.

Ten or more counts support this clonotype. V is TRBV7-2 and J is TRBJ2-4; D unclear. The CDR3 runs 14 residues. Trimming removed 5 bases at V and 0 bases at J, with 8 bases between. Germline V lookup: CDR1 SGHTA, CDR2 FQGNSA. CDR3 protein: CASSRLLAKNIQYF. The CDR3 region has the DNA TGTGCCAGCAGCAGATTATTAGCCAAAAACATTCAGTACTTC.

This clonotype was counted ten times or more. The rearrangement uses TRBV18 and TRBJ1-4, with 7 bases fitting TRBD1. The germline gives CDR1 KGHSH, CDR2 LQKENI. The CDR3 runs 15 residues. The V segment lost 3 bases and the J segment 8 bases; nucleotides outside the gene matches: 9. CDR3 nucleotide sequence: TGTGCCAGCTCACCGGAAGGGGGCCTTCAGGAAAAACTGTTTTTT. Translation gives CASSPEGGLQEKLFF.

This clonotype was detected many times. V and J are TRBV7-6 and TRBJ2-7; a weak D match, TRBD2 (7 bases). The germline V gene has CDR1 SGHVS and CDR2 FNYEAQ. The CDR3 sequence is 13 residues long. The V end was cut by 7 bases, the J end by 6 bases, with 16 bases between. CDR3 region: CASNSLRGAEQYF. Here the CDR3 DNA reads TGTGCCAGCAACTCCCTCCGGGGGGCCGAGCAGTACTTC.

This clonotype occurred a few times. V usage is TRBV5-5 and J usage is TRBJ2-1, with 9 bases that match TRBD2. This CDR3 has 18 residues. Germline V CDR1 and CDR2: SGHKS, YYEKEE (reference sequence). Losses at the gene ends were 3 bases for V and 2 bases for J; bases not matched to a gene: 12. CDR3 bases: TGTGCCAGCAGCTGGCCGAGGATGAGCGGGGGGCCCTACAATGAGCAGTTCTTC. The encoded protein is CASSWPRMSGGPYNEQFF.

This clonotype was detected many times. The chain couples TRBV3-1 to TRBJ1-6, with TRBD1 matching 7 bases. Germline CDR1 LGHDT, CDR2 YNNKEL (reference sequence). The CDR3 is 12 residues long. J was trimmed by 8 bases and V by 7 bases; bases with no gene match: 2. CDR3 sequence reads: CASTGGDSPLHF. For the CDR3, the DNA is TGTGCCAGCACAGGGGGGGATTCACCCCTCCACTTT.

The table lists this clonotype with many counts. The CDR3 loop reads CASSLDPGLVEQYF. In DNA form, the CDR3 reads TGCGCCAGCAGCTTGGACCCGGGACTAGTCGAGCAGTACTTC. This chain joins TRBV5-1 and TRBJ2-7; 8 bases fit TRBD2. There are 14 residues in the CDR3. The V gene's germline CDR1 is SGHRS and CDR2 YFSETQ. Germline trimming cut 0 bases from V and 6 bases from J; bases unmatched to any gene: 5. The whole variable domain, remainder taken from reference TRBV5-1 and TRBJ2-7, is KAGVTQTPRYLIKTRGQQVTLSCSPISGHRSVSWYQQTPGQGLQFLFEYFSETQRNKGNFPGRFSGRQFSNSRSEMNVSTLELGDSALYLCASSLDPGLVEQYFGPGTRLTVT.

This clonotype appeared many times. This sequence joins TRBV5-4 and TRBJ2-1; TRBD2 agrees at 7 bases. The germline V gene encodes CDR1 SGHNT and CDR2 YYREEE (reference sequence). The CDR3 spans 15 residues. V was clipped by 1 base and J by 3 bases; unmatched bases: 4. CDR3 region: CASSLIRGVYNEQFF. The CDR3, as DNA: TGTGCCAGCAGCTTGATACGGGGGGTCTACAATGAGCAGTTCTTC.

This clonotype was detected ten times or more. The chain recombines TRBV18 with TRBJ2-5, with 8 positions matching TRBD1. This CDR3 is built from 14 residues. In germline, CDR1 is KGHSH, CDR2 LQKENI. J was trimmed by 3 bases and V by 4 bases; bases with no gene match: 4. The CDR3 here is CASSQSTGEETQYF. CDR3 nucleotide sequence: TGTGCCAGCTCACAATCGACAGGGGAAGAGACCCAGTACTTC. The variable domain in full, with the rest retrieved from reference TRBV18 and TRBJ2-5, is NAGVMQNPRHLVRRRGQEARLRCSPMKGHSHVYWYRQLPEEGLKFMVYLQKENIIDESGMPKERFSAEFPKEGPSILRIQQVVRGDSAAYFCASSQSTGEETQYFGPGTRLLVL.

This clonotype has a count of ten or more. The genes are TRBV20-1 and TRBJ1-6, with D possibly matching TRBD1 (5 bases). The CDR3 contains 14 residues. The germline V gene encodes CDR1 DFQATT and CDR2 SNEGSKA (reference sequence). V lost 0 bases and J lost 8, with 11 bases in between. CDR3 loop: CSARDREAHSPLHF. CDR3 DNA sequence: TGCAGTGCTAGAGACAGGGAGGCTCATTCACCCCTCCACTTT.

This clonotype was recorded at least ten times. The CDR3, as DNA: TGTGCCAGCCCAGGAGAGCCCTATGGCTACACCTTC. Translation: CASPGEPYGYTF. The rearrangement joins TRBV6-1 to TRBJ1-2; D not resolved. This CDR3 has 12 amino acids. Germline-derived CDR1 and CDR2 are MNHNS and SASEGT. V lost 8 bases and J lost 4, with 11 bases in between.

This clonotype occurred a few times. V is TRBV5-1 and J is TRBJ1-2; the match to TRBD1 covers 8 bases. The V segment lost 4 bases and the J segment 5 bases; nucleotides outside the gene matches: 10. Germline values: CDR1 SGHRS, CDR2 YFSETQ. CDR3 length equals 15 residues. This CDR3 reads CASSARQGREYGYTF. The CDR3, as DNA: TGCGCCAGCAGCGCCCGACAGGGGAGGGAATATGGCTACACCTTC.

This clonotype came up many times. The chain combines TRBV29-1 with TRBJ2-1; D not certain. This CDR3 is built from 14 residues. V lost 6 bases, J lost 0 bases, and 12 bases lay in between. CDR1 is SQVTM and CDR2 is ANQGSEA in the germline V gene. The CDR3 loop is CSVPPETSYNEQFF. The CDR3 DNA follows: TGCAGCGTCCCCCCGGAAACCTCCTACAATGAGCAGTTCTTC.

The J gene is TRBJ2-3, the V gene TRBV5-1; 9 bases are shared with TRBD2. The germline V gene encodes CDR1 SGHRS and CDR2 YFSETQ. V dropped 2 bases and J dropped 2; count of bases not matched to a gene: 9. The CDR3 consists of 17 residues. The CDR3 sequence: CASSLTSGWAVTDTQYF. CDR3 nucleotide sequence: TGCGCCAGCAGCTTAACTAGCGGGTGGGCCGTCACAGATACGCAGTATTTT.